Here is one T cell receptor (beta chain) with its context. The target antigen is unknown. The entry originates in a study of OX40 agonist ivuxolimab in advanced cancers. TCRdb keeps only in-frame clones here, not all; method: immunoSEQ multiplex PCR. The data show 10,000 to 15,000 clones, with under 80% seen just once and approximately 31% held by the top ten. This CDR3 contains 15 residues. V shed 9 bases and J 0 bases; nucleotides not matched to a gene: 5. Germline CDR1 and CDR2: SGHDN and FVKESK. General observations from the study: Relative to CD4+ cells, CD8+ T cells on average had more expanded clones.

V is TRBV14 and J is TRBJ2-6; the match to TRBD1 covers 7 bases. Sequencing used CD4+ or CD8+ T cells sorted from blood, obtained in a trial of the OX40 agonist ivuxolimab. The TCR was taken from an adult with an advanced solid tumor such as melanoma, head and neck, liver or kidney cancer. As DNA, the CDR3 is TGTGCCAGTGGACAGGTTCCCTCTGGGGCCAACGTCCTGACTTTC. It is translated as CASGQVPSGANVLTF.